These 12 T cell receptor beta chains came from one sample sequenced in a study of blood T cell repertoires in COVID-19 (dated by TCRdb to the early 2020s). The library was prepared using the immunoSEQ multiplex PCR assay. TCRdb provides this immuneACCESS table in a form limited to in-frame rearrangements. Some clones are lacking; in checked studies, under half of them reflect an unresolved V gene, and why the rest are absent is not known. This sample is represented by about 310,000 clones; nearly 90% of them were singletons. The top ten clonotypes cover roughly 4.3% of the sample. Sequencing input: PBMCs or T cells enriched from blood (not recorded which). The receptor set was obtained from a woman between 18 and 30 years old with acute COVID-19.

The V gene is TRBV5-1, the J gene TRBJ2-2, with 7 bases fitting TRBD1. Germline V gene sequence: CDR1 SGHRS, CDR2 YFSETQ. Losses at the gene ends were 5 bases for V and 1 base for J; bases not matched to a gene: 5. This CDR3 region has 15 residues. For the CDR3, the DNA is TGCGCCAGCAGTCCGGACAGGATGAACACCGGGGAGCTGTTTTTT. It is translated as CASSPDRMNTGELFF.

V usage is TRBV28 and J usage is TRBJ1-6; 7 bases are a match to TRBD1. V lost 6 bases to trimming and J lost 8 bases; unmatched junction nucleotides: 13. This CDR3 is 16 amino acids long. Germline V gives CDR1 MDHEN, CDR2 SYDVKM. CDR3 in amino acids: CASREQGTISYSPLHF. The CDR3 bases are TGTGCCAGCAGGGAACAGGGGACGATATCTTATTCACCCCTCCACTTT.

The CDR3 here is CASSFGTGGTGELFF. CDR3 DNA sequence: TGTGCCAGCAGTTTCGGGACAGGGGGAACCGGGGAGCTGTTTTTT. J is TRBJ2-2 and V is TRBV27, with 11 bases matching TRBD1. Looked up from germline, CDR1 is MNHEY and CDR2 is SMNVEV (reference sequence). The V segment lost 3 bases and the J segment 5 bases; nucleotides outside the gene matches: 2. This CDR3 comprises 15 residues.

The chain employs TRBV28 and TRBJ1-4; 8 bases are a match to TRBD1. CDR3 length equals 16 residues. Losses at the gene ends were 4 bases for V and 4 bases for J; bases not matched to a gene: 8. The germline V gene has CDR1 MDHEN and CDR2 SYDVKM. This chain's CDR3 is CASSYSPGQVNEKLFF. For the CDR3, the DNA is TGTGCCAGCAGTTACTCACCGGGACAGGTTAATGAAAAACTGTTTTTT.

V gene TRBV28 combines with J gene TRBJ1-3; D ambiguous. In germline, CDR1 is MDHEN, CDR2 SYDVKM. V dropped 1 base and J dropped 0 bases, with 16 bases sitting between them. There are 18 residues in the CDR3. CDR3 protein: CASSLYQSTALSGNTIYF. For the CDR3, the DNA is TGTGCCAGCAGTTTATACCAATCAACAGCCCTCTCTGGAAACACCATATATTTT. The variable domain in full, completed from reference TRBV28 and TRBJ1-3, reads DVKVTQSSRYLVKRTGEKVFLECVQDMDHENMFWYRQDPGLGLRLIYFSYDVKMKEKGDIPEGYSVSREKKERFSLILESASTNQTSMYLCASSLYQSTALSGNTIYFGEGSWLTVV.

The V gene is TRBV28, the J gene TRBJ1-4, with 7 bases lining up with TRBD1. CDR1 is MDHEN and CDR2 is SYDVKM in the germline V gene. J lost 11 bases, V lost 6 bases, and 6 bases had no gene match. CDR3 length: 12 residues. CDR3 region: CASSKTGRKLFF. The CDR3 DNA sequence: TGTGCCAGCAGCAAGACAGGGAGGAAACTGTTTTTT. The whole variable domain, remainder taken from reference TRBV28 and TRBJ1-4, is DVKVTQSSRYLVKRTGEKVFLECVQDMDHENMFWYRQDPGLGLRLIYFSYDVKMKEKGDIPEGYSVSREKKERFSLILESASTNQTSMYLCASSKTGRKLFFGSGTQLSVL.

The chain is built from TRBV14 and TRBJ1-1; 8 bases match TRBD1. The trim removed 4 bases at V and 0 bases at J, leaving 13 bases unmatched. The CDR3 is 18 amino acids. Per germline, CDR1 SGHDN and CDR2 FVKESK. The CDR3 sequence: CASSRRTGNRFMNTEAFF. For the CDR3, the DNA is TGTGCCAGCAGCCGCCGGACAGGGAACCGTTTCATGAACACTGAAGCTTTCTTT.

J is TRBJ1-2 and V is TRBV19, with D unclear. V was cut by 4 bases and J by 4 bases, with 10 bases left in between. Germline V gene lookup returns CDR1 LNHDA and CDR2 SQIVND (reference sequence). The CDR3 length is 13 residues. The CDR3 region is CASSTQVLYGYTF. In DNA, the CDR3 is TGTGCCAGTAGTACCCAGGTCCTCTATGGCTACACCTTC.

The V call is TRBV29-1, the J call TRBJ2-3; D is possibly TRBD2 (6 bases). Trimming removed 7 bases from V and 6 bases from J, with 23 bases in between. CDR3 length equals 15 residues. Looked up from germline, CDR1 is SQVTM and CDR2 is ANQGSEA. In DNA form, the CDR3 reads TGCAGCGGCGGACTAACTACCGAACTAAGTGATACGCAGTATTTT. Amino acids: CSGGLTTELSDTQYF.

This chain uses TRBV29-1 with TRBJ1-2; 9 bases align to TRBD1. This CDR3 is 15 amino acids long. Germline V lookup: CDR1 SQVTM, CDR2 ANQGSEA. With 1 base clipped from V and 1 base from J, the junction kept 4 bases outside the gene matches. The CDR3 coding sequence is TGCAGCGTTGAAGGGTGGACAGGGGATAACTATGGCTACACCTTC. It translates to CSVEGWTGDNYGYTF.

The chain is built from TRBV5-7 and TRBJ1-6, with 7 positions matching TRBD1. TRBV5-7 belongs to the ORF category, with a function that is uncertain. Germline trimming cut 4 bases from V and 9 bases from J; bases unmatched to any gene: 7. The CDR3 runs 14 residues. CDR3 DNA: TGTGCCAGCAGCCGCCGACAGGGAATTTCACCCCTCCACTTT. It codes for CASSRRQGISPLHF.

The chain recombines TRBV7-9 with TRBJ2-7, with 9 nucleotides matching TRBD1. The germline V gene has CDR1 SEHNR and CDR2 FQNEAQ (reference sequence). Unmatched junction bases numbered 10, after V lost 8 bases and J lost 2 bases. The CDR3 totals 15 residues. The CDR3 DNA sequence: TGTGCCAGCCAGCGACAGGGGGTGTTCCCCTACGAGCAGTACTTC. It specifies CASQRQGVFPYEQYF.